This T cell receptor beta chain was identified in a study of T-cell reconstitution after alpha-beta-depleted transplantation in children. Preparation of the TCRbeta library was carried out with unique molecular identifiers. In TCRdb, the PCR reads were re-called with MiXCR into one record per CDR3 protein. The data show a few hundred thousand distinct CDR3 sequences, 25% to 30% seen once. The source of this sequence is a boy less than two years old with Wiskott-Aldrich syndrome, due to receive a stem cell transplant. The sample here was PBMCs, taken before TCRalphabeta/CD19-depleted stem cell transplant.

CDR3 nucleotides: TGCGCCAGCAGCACTATACAGGGGGTGGGTTACAATGAGCAGTTCTTC. Translated: CASSTIQGVGYNEQFF. The rearrangement joins TRBV5-1 to TRBJ2-1, with TRBD1 matching 8 bases. The CDR3 spans 16 residues. The V and J ends lost 4 bases and 4 bases, in that order; junction bases with no gene match: 10. From germline, CDR1 is SGHRS and CDR2 YFSETQ.